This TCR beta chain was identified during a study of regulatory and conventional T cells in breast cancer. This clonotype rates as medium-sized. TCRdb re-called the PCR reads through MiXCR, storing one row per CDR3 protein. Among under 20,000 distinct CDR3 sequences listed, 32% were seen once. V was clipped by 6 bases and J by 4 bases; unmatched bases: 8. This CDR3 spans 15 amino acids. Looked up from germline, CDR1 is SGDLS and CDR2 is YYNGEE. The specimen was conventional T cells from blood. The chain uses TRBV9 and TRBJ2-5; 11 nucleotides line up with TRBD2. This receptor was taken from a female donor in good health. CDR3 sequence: CASTLAGGRGETQYF. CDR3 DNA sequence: TGTGCCAGCACCTTAGCGGGGGGGCGTGGAGAGACCCAGTACTTC.